Following are 18 T cell receptor beta chains from one sample sequenced in a study of cytomegalovirus exposure and HLA in healthy donors. The PCR made use of 60 Vbeta and 13 Jbeta primers. Assay used: immunoSEQ multiplex PCR; TCRdb lists only in-frame clones, some missing. This repertoire shows tens of thousands of clones, 70% to 80% found once; its top ten account for approximately 8.9%. Sequencing was done on a sample of PBMCs. The receptors stem from a man aged 60 to 75 in good health and CMV-seronegative.

The chain couples TRBV5-1 to TRBJ2-1; 12 bases agree with TRBD2. The trim removed 3 bases at V and 6 bases at J, leaving 7 bases unmatched. Looked up from germline, CDR1 is SGHRS and CDR2 is YFSETQ. CDR3 length equals 16 residues. The CDR3 DNA follows: TGCGCCAGCAGCTCGGGACTAGCGGGTCCTTCCAATGAGCAGTTCTTC. As protein: CASSSGLAGPSNEQFF.

J is TRBJ2-2 and V is TRBV7-2, with TRBD2 as a possible D gene (6 bases). V was pared by 3 bases and J by 7 bases, with 6 bases between. The CDR3 is made up of 12 amino acids. Germline lookup yields CDR1 SGHTA and CDR2 FQGNSA. The CDR3 DNA is TGTGCCAGCAGCTTCGGGGGCGGGGAGCTGTTTTTT. This translates into CASSFGGGELFF. Variable domain in full (rest from reference TRBV7-2 and TRBJ2-2): GAGVSQSPSNKVTEKGKDVELRCDPISGHTALYWYRQSLGQGLEFLIYFQGNSAPDKSGLPSDRFSAERTGGSVSTLTIQRTQQEDSAVYLCASSFGGGELFFGEGSRLTVL.

The gene calls are TRBV5-4 and TRBJ2-7; D possibly corresponds to TRBD1 (5 bases). Per germline, CDR1 SGHNT and CDR2 YYREEE (reference sequence). V was trimmed by 0 bases and J by 0 bases, leaving 10 bases between them. This CDR3 spans 15 amino acids. CDR3 region: CASSLALGASYEQYF. The DNA of the CDR3 is TGTGCCAGCAGCTTGGCATTAGGGGCCTCCTACGAGCAGTACTTC.

The chain has TRBV5-4 and TRBJ1-2; D is unclear. Trimming removed 4 bases at V and 2 bases at J, with 15 bases between. CDR1 SGHNT and CDR2 YYREEE come from the germline V gene (reference sequence). This CDR3 region has 15 residues. The DNA for the CDR3 is TGTGCCAGCAGCGATTTCACCCAGCGAAACTATGGCTACACCTTC. Residues: CASSDFTQRNYGYTF.

The chain employs TRBV5-1 and TRBJ2-7; D may be TRBD1 (5 bases). The V and J ends lost 0 bases and 2 bases respectively, with 9 bases between them. CDR1 SGHRS and CDR2 YFSETQ come from the germline V gene. The CDR3 extends over 14 amino acids. The CDR3 region is CASSLAGLAYEQYF. As DNA, the CDR3 is TGCGCCAGCAGCTTGGCAGGGCTTGCCTACGAGCAGTACTTC.

The rearrangement uses TRBV29-1 and TRBJ2-7; maybe TRBD2 (6 bases). V was trimmed by 4 bases and J by 3 bases, leaving 13 bases between them. The CDR3 is made up of 13 amino acids. CDR1 and CDR2 (germline): SQVTM, ANQGSEA. CDR3 sequence (DNA): TGCAGCGTTGGTGGGGGGTTCGGCTACGAGCAGTACTTC. As protein: CSVGGGFGYEQYF.

V usage is TRBV2 and J usage is TRBJ2-2; TRBD1 is a possible D gene (6 bases). Germline V lookup: CDR1 SNHLY, CDR2 FYNNEI. V was shortened by 7 bases and J by 4 bases, with 19 bases between the two germline ends. This CDR3 has 16 amino acids. DNA of the CDR3: TGTGCCAGCAAGGATCGAGGGGGACATACCACCGGGGAGCTGTTTTTT. Amino acid sequence: CASKDRGGHTTGELFF.

The chain couples TRBV28 to TRBJ1-1; perhaps TRBD1 as D (5 bases). From germline, CDR1 is MDHEN and CDR2 SYDVKM. CDR3 length: 11 residues. Trimming removed 8 bases from V and 3 bases from J, with 7 bases in between. The CDR3 bases are TGTGCCAGCGGGGGGGACACTGAAGCTTTCTTT. It encodes CASGGDTEAFF.

The chain uses TRBV23-1 and TRBJ1-5, with D possibly TRBD1 on 5 matching bases. TRBV23-1 is treated as an ORF (open reading frame) with a function not yet certain. The CDR3 sequence is 16 residues long. V lost 0 bases, J lost 1 base, and 10 bases lay in between. The CDR3 reads CASSQSRGKSNQPQHF. CDR3 sequence (DNA): TGCGCCAGCAGTCAATCACGGGGGAAGAGCAATCAGCCCCAGCATTTT.

The V call is TRBV9, the J call TRBJ2-5; D possibly corresponds to TRBD2 (5 bases). Germline loops: CDR1 SGDLS, CDR2 YYNGEE. V lost 0 bases and J lost 9, with 18 bases in between. This CDR3 has 15 residues. DNA for the CDR3: TGTGCCAGCAGCGTAGTCGAGAGCCCACCGAGGGCCCAGTACTTC. Amino acids: CASSVVESPPRAQYF.

For this clone: The junction shows a germline mismatch at one end, possibly a read error. This chain links TRBV7-7 with TRBJ2-5; tentatively, D is TRBD1 (5 bases). The CDR3 length is 14 residues. Germline values: CDR1 SSHAT, CDR2 FNYEAQ (reference sequence). The CDR3 DNA follows: TGTGCTAGCAGCTTAGTCGGCAGGGAAGAGACCCAGTACTTC. Translation: CASSLVGREETQYF.

The gene calls are TRBV7-9 and TRBJ1-1; D call uncertain. V lost 3 bases and J 2 bases, leaving 10 bases between the germline ends. Germline CDR1 is SEHNR and CDR2 is FQNEAQ (reference sequence). This CDR3 is built from 14 residues. The CDR3 loop is CASSLRNGNTEAFF. The CDR3 DNA reads as TGTGCCAGCAGCTTGAGGAACGGTAACACTGAAGCTTTCTTT.

This clone was detected ten times or more. The genes are TRBV6-1 and TRBJ2-7; D gene unclear. The CDR3 loop spans 15 amino acids. V lost 3 bases and J lost 0, with 12 bases in between. Germline CDR1 is MNHNS and CDR2 is SASEGT. The CDR3 is CASSDIVVSSYEQYF. In DNA, the CDR3 is TGTGCCAGCAGTGATATTGTCGTTAGCTCCTACGAGCAGTACTTC.

The V call is TRBV23-1, the J call TRBJ1-1; no clear D. TRBV23-1 is labeled an ORF, and its function is uncertain. Trimming took off 0 bases at V and 13 bases at J, with 12 bases between the two ends. This CDR3 has 12 residues. CDR3 in amino acids: CASSQSWPRGFF. CDR3 sequence (DNA): TGCGCCAGCAGTCAATCATGGCCGAGAGGTTTCTTT.

V is TRBV2 and J is TRBJ2-5, with D unresolved. The CDR3 sequence is 13 residues long. Germline V gene lookup returns CDR1 SNHLY and CDR2 FYNNEI. Trimming shortened V by 4 bases and J by 5 bases, and 11 bases separated the two germline ends. CDR3: CASSGLARETQYF. The CDR3 DNA reads TGTGCCAGCAGTGGACTTGCCCGGGAGACCCAGTACTTC.

The V gene is TRBV5-1, the J gene TRBJ2-7; 9 bases map to TRBD1. Trimming at V came to 4 bases and at J to 1 base, leaving 3 bases not matched to a gene. The V gene's germline CDR1 is SGHRS and CDR2 YFSETQ. This CDR3 spans 14 amino acids. The CDR3 is CASSMGTGSYEQYF. The CDR3, as DNA: TGCGCCAGCAGCATGGGGACAGGGTCCTACGAGCAGTACTTC. Looking up the rest from reference TRBV5-1 and TRBJ2-7 gives the full variable domain: KAGVTQTPRYLIKTRGQQVTLSCSPISGHRSVSWYQQTPGQGLQFLFEYFSETQRNKGNFPGRFSGRQFSNSRSEMNVSTLELGDSALYLCASSMGTGSYEQYFGPGTRLTVT.

The chain employs TRBV14 and TRBJ2-5, with 8 bases aligning to TRBD1. The junction had 5 bases not matched to a gene; V was cut back by 3 bases and J by 2 bases. Germline V gives CDR1 SGHDN, CDR2 FVKESK. This CDR3 has 15 residues. The chain's CDR3 is CASSHGQGPQETQYF. DNA for the CDR3: TGTGCCAGCAGCCACGGACAGGGACCGCAAGAGACCCAGTACTTC.

The sample holds a few counts of this clone. V gene TRBV6-5 combines with J gene TRBJ1-4, with 8 bases that match TRBD1. J gave up 5 bases and V 7 bases, and 9 bases lay outside the gene matches. This CDR3 has 15 amino acids. The germline CDR1 and CDR2 sequences are MNHEY and SVGAGI. CDR3 in DNA: TGTGCCAGCACCTCACTCGGGACAGGAAATGAAAAACTGTTTTTT. It encodes CASTSLGTGNEKLFF.